A selection of T cell receptor beta chains follows, all from one sample in a study of blood T cell repertoires in COVID-19. The table came from immunoSEQ multiplex PCR; TCRdb's copy has only in-frame clones and leaves some out. The sample carries some 97,000 clones, around nine tenths recorded once. Sample: peripheral blood. Source of these receptors: a man aged 50-60 years with acute or convalescent COVID-19. Each CDR3 is given with its conserved first and last residue. D genes are given only for firm matches.

j_gene,d_gene,v_gene,CDR3nt,CDR3aa
TRBJ1-2,.,TRBV25-1,TGTGCCAGCAGCCCCGGGACAAACTATGGCTACACCTTC,CASSPGTNYGYTF
TRBJ1-4,TRBD1,TRBV10-1,TGCGCCAGCAGTGAGTATATGGACAGGGCATCCCATACTAATGAAAAACTGTTTTTT,CASSEYMDRASHTNEKLFF
TRBJ2-7,TRBD2,TRBV27,TGTGCCAGCAGTACCATCACCGGGACTAGGGCCTACGAGCAGTACTTC,CASSTITGTRAYEQYF
TRBJ1-3,.,TRBV11-2,TGTGCCAGCAGCTTAGAGGCGGGGATTGGAAACACCATATATTTT,CASSLEAGIGNTIYF
TRBJ1-6,.,TRBV14,TGTGCCAGCAGCCAAGATGCAGGGCTTGGTAATTCACCCCTCCACTTT,CASSQDAGLGNSPLHF
TRBJ2-2,TRBD1,TRBV6-5,TGTGCCAGCAGGGCCGACAGGGTCAACACCGGGGAGCTGTTTTTT,CASRADRVNTGELFF
TRBJ2-3,TRBD2,TRBV3-1/TRBV3-2,TGTGCCAGCAGCCAGGGGACTAGCCTAGTTAGTGTGGCAGATACGCAGTATTTT,CASSQGTSLVSVADTQYF
TRBJ2-1,.,TRBV6-1,TGTGCCAGCAGTGTAGCGCAGGAATACAATGAGCAGTTCTTC,CASSVAQEYNEQFF
TRBJ1-4,TRBD1,TRBV7-8,TGTGCCAGCAGCTCGGGACAGGGGGCGGGGGAAAAACTGTTTTTT,CASSSGQGAGEKLFF
TRBJ2-7,.,TRBV4-2,TGTGCCAGCAGCCAAGATGGTCGGCAGGGGTCGCAAGAGCAGTACTTC,CASSQDGRQGSQEQYF
TRBJ1-2,.,TRBV5-1,TGCGCCAGCAAAGTGGCAGGGCCGGGCTATGGCTACACCTTC,CASKVAGPGYGYTF